The following is a TCR beta chain sequence with its context. Generated by immunoSEQ multiplex PCR, the TCRdb table keeps only in-frame clones and is missing some. Seen here are around 250,000 clones, around 83% observed once, and the top ten hold 3% to 4%. Trimming took 2 bases from V and 8 from J, leaving 10 bases between them. Germline CDR1 SGHRS, CDR2 YFSETQ. The CDR3 runs to 13 residues. This entry belongs to a study of blood T cell repertoires in COVID-19. The V gene is TRBV5-1, the J gene TRBJ1-4; D is possibly TRBD1 (6 bases). The specimen sequenced was peripheral blood. This TCR was recovered from a woman aged 18 to 35 with acute or convalescent COVID-19. The CDR3 region is CASSLTGSEKLFF. DNA for the CDR3: TGCGCCAGCAGCTTAACAGGGAGCGAAAAACTGTTTTTT.